These 8 T cell receptor beta chains share one sample of origin, sequenced in a study of T cells in localized non-small cell lung cancer. Repertoires were generated with immunoSEQ multiplex PCR, while TCRdb's copy carries only in-frame clones and drops some. The sample carries more than 25,000 clones, 89% recorded once. The source was peripheral blood, collected before any cancer treatment. These TCRs come from a woman aged 35 to 69 with stage I lung adenocarcinoma.

This CDR3 is CASSLLGLDLNEQFF. The CDR3 DNA follows: TGTGCCAGCAGCTTATTGGGACTTGACTTGAATGAGCAGTTCTTC. V usage is TRBV7-9 and J usage is TRBJ2-1, with D possibly being TRBD2 (6 bases). Trimming left V 2 bases short and J 7 bases short, with 15 bases between. Germline loops: CDR1 SEHNR, CDR2 FQNEAQ (reference sequence). The CDR3 covers 15 residues.

The sample holds a few counts of this clone. The chain joins TRBV9 to TRBJ2-3; 9 bases are shared with TRBD2. The CDR3 runs to 16 residues. The V segment lost 7 bases and the J segment 1 base; nucleotides outside the gene matches: 10. Germline CDR1 and CDR2: SGDLS and YYNGEE. CDR3 coding DNA: TGTGCCAGCGCACGTGAAGCGGGGGGTGGCACAGATACGCAGTATTTT. Its translation: CASAREAGGGTDTQYF.

This clone was counted a few times. The rearrangement uses TRBV2 and TRBJ1-4, with D perhaps TRBD1 (5 bases). The CDR3 extends over 15 amino acids. CDR1 SNHLY and CDR2 FYNNEI come from the germline V gene. The V and J ends lost 5 bases and 6 bases respectively, with 16 bases between them. CDR3: CASSPQGVRDEKLFF. The DNA for the CDR3 is TGTGCCAGCAGTCCCCAGGGCGTCAGGGATGAAAAACTGTTTTTT.

Only one count was recorded for this clone. The chain has TRBV6-6 and TRBJ1-1; D gene unclear. Germline values: CDR1 MNHNY, CDR2 SVGAGI (reference sequence). The ends were cut back, 8 bases at V and 1 base at J, with 11 bases in the middle. The CDR3 consists of 13 residues. CDR3: CASRSSGNTEAFF. The CDR3, as DNA: TGTGCCAGCCGCTCGTCGGGGAACACTGAAGCTTTCTTT.

In DNA, the CDR3 is TGTGCCAGCGGGACTAGCAGGAGTTTCACCTACGAGCAGTACTTC. It translates to CASGTSRSFTYEQYF. The chain employs TRBV25-1 and TRBJ2-7; 9 bases map to TRBD2. This CDR3 has 15 residues. J gave up 2 bases and V 8 bases, and 10 bases lay outside the gene matches. The germline CDR1 and CDR2 sequences are MGHDK and SYGVNS.

The CDR3 here is CASSEFPPGRIGRTEAFF. The CDR3 coding sequence is TGTGCCAGCAGTGAATTCCCGCCGGGGAGAATTGGGCGGACTGAAGCTTTCTTT. The J gene is TRBJ1-1, the V gene TRBV6-1; D uncertain. In germline, CDR1 is MNHNS, CDR2 SASEGT. V dropped 2 bases and J dropped 5 bases, with 24 bases sitting between them. The CDR3 extends over 18 amino acids.

This chain connects TRBV5-4 to TRBJ2-7; possibly TRBD1 for D (6 bases). The germline CDR1 and CDR2 sequences are SGHNT and YYREEE (reference sequence). Trimming pared 0 bases from V and 5 bases from J, leaving 12 bases between. The length of the CDR3 is 14 residues. CDR3 residues: CASSLEQGADEQYF. CDR3 in DNA: TGTGCCAGCAGCTTGGAACAGGGAGCCGACGAGCAGTACTTC.

The V gene is TRBV4-2, the J gene TRBJ2-3; 10 bases are shared with TRBD2. From germline, CDR1 is LGHNA and CDR2 YNFKEQ. Losses at the gene ends were 0 bases for V and 1 base for J; bases not matched to a gene: 1. The CDR3 has 16 residues. CDR3 nucleotide sequence: TGTGCCAGCAGCCAAGATCTAGCGGGAGGCACAGATACGCAGTATTTT. Translation: CASSQDLAGGTDTQYF.